This T cell receptor (beta chain) was sequenced in a study of T cell responses to AZD1222 COVID-19 vaccine. Findings and limits, study-wide: Along spike, vaccine-associated CD4 TCRs were found throughout, with dominance at 160-218 and 743-854. Repertoire sampling happened only post peak T cell response. Baseline testing showed seropositivity in only a handful of AZD1222 recipients.

This CDR3 is 11 amino acids long. CDR1 is DFQATT and CDR2 is SNEGSKA in the germline V gene (reference sequence). Trimming stripped 6 bases from V and 2 bases from J, with 7 bases between. Sequencing used immunoSEQ multiplex PCR; TCRdb keeps in-frame clones, though not all of them. The repertoire holds approximately 180,000 clones, with around 90% as singletons. Regarding this clone: The antigen is not known.

Sequenced here: peripheral blood, sampled on day 0 of AZD1222 vaccination. This chain connects TRBV20-1 to TRBJ1-1; D gene unclear. This TCR was sampled from an adult in good health. CDR3 in DNA: TGCAGTGCGGGCCCTAACACTGAAGCTTTCTTT. Translation gives CSAGPNTEAFF.